This T cell receptor beta chain is from a study of blood T cell repertoires in COVID-19. In the study overall: Sites in the United States, Italy and Spain provided acute and convalescent COVID-19 samples. PBMCs, B-cell-depleted T cells, or T cells were the source of the cDNA or gDNA that made up the material.

The CDR3 covers 15 residues. The germline CDR1 and CDR2 sequences are SEHNR and FQNEAQ (reference sequence). V was pared by 3 bases and J by 7 bases, with 3 bases of the junction left unmatched. As originally analysed: From reference gene primer amplification, estimates of nucleated cell counts were derived. Method: immunoSEQ multiplex PCR; TCRdb's copy keeps in-frame clones and lacks some. That table furnishes V, J and clone size, whereas the DNA furnished D and trimming. The sample lists around 320,000 clones, 88% seen once, with 6.9% in the top ten. Sequences were obtained from peripheral blood. The TCR was taken from a woman in her thirties who had recovered from COVID-19. V is TRBV7-9 and J is TRBJ2-1; 13 positions agree with TRBD2. This CDR3 is CASSFPGLAGNEQFF. The CDR3, as DNA: TGTGCCAGCAGCTTCCCGGGACTAGCGGGGAATGAGCAGTTCTTC.